A single sample gave rise to the 15 T cell receptor beta chains below, sequenced in a study of T cell repertoires in cytomegalovirus infection. A single record per CDR3 protein comes from TCRdb applying MiXCR to the reads. This repertoire shows about 150,000 distinct CDR3 sequences, about 31% found once; its top ten account for around half. What these receptors recognize is not known. The sequencing here drew on CD8+ T cells from cultured PBMCs, taken from culture after CMV antigen stimulation. Receptors were obtained from a human donor in good health (CMV status not recorded). Some clones in this sample may be carry-over from other donors' samples.

The rearrangement links TRBV6-5 to TRBJ2-6, with 7 bases that match TRBD1. Germline V gene data show CDR1 as MNHEY and CDR2 as SVGAGI. The CDR3 runs to 15 residues. After removal of 6 bases from V and 4 bases from J, the junction contained 6 bases not matched to a gene. CDR3 amino acids: CASRKGGLGANVLTF. In DNA form, the CDR3 reads TGTGCCAGCAGAAAAGGGGGCCTCGGGGCCAACGTCCTGACTTTC.

This clonotype was detected ten times or more. The V gene is TRBV7-8, the J gene TRBJ2-1; 8 nucleotides line up with TRBD2. The CDR3 has 18 residues. Trimming cost V 1 base and J 9 bases; bases outside gene matches: 17. From germline, CDR1 is SGHVS and CDR2 FQNEAQ. The chain's CDR3 is CASSLGASPSGGSGEQFF. CDR3 nucleotide sequence: TGTGCCAGCAGCTTAGGGGCCAGCCCGTCGGGGGGGAGTGGTGAGCAGTTCTTC.

There are a few counts of this clonotype. J is TRBJ2-1 and V is TRBV7-8; D is possibly TRBD1 (5 bases). The germline V gene has CDR1 SGHVS and CDR2 FQNEAQ. Trimming took 1 base from V and 3 from J, leaving 7 bases between them. CDR3 length: 14 amino acids. The CDR3 DNA reads TGTGCCAGCAGCTTAGGGGGCGTCTACAATGAGCAGTTCTTC. Its protein is CASSLGGVYNEQFF.

This chain links TRBV6-6 with TRBJ2-7; 7 bases agree with TRBD1. J lost 0 bases, V lost 0 bases, and 5 bases had no gene match. The CDR3 length is 16 residues. Germline V gene sequence: CDR1 MNHNY, CDR2 SVGAGI (reference sequence). CDR3: CASSYSKTGVSYEQYF. The CDR3 region has the DNA TGTGCCAGCAGTTACTCGAAAACAGGGGTCTCCTACGAGCAGTACTTC.

This clonotype turned up a few times. This chain connects TRBV11-3 to TRBJ2-2; 11 bases match TRBD2. With 5 bases clipped from V and 1 base from J, the junction kept 9 bases outside the gene matches. Germline assignment: CDR1 SGHNT and CDR2 YENEEA. The CDR3 length is 18 residues. The CDR3, as DNA: TGTGCCAGCAGCCCCCGGCTAGCGGGGGGCCTGAACACCGGGGAGCTGTTTTTT. The encoded protein is CASSPRLAGGLNTGELFF.

Ten or more counts support this clonotype. The CDR3 sequence: CASTMGDGGDYGYTF. CDR3 in DNA: TGTGCCAGCACCATGGGAGATGGGGGGGACTATGGCTACACCTTC. This rearrangement joins TRBV5-6 to TRBJ1-2, with a tentative D call TRBD1 (5 bases). The germline CDR1 and CDR2 sequences are SGHDT and YYEEEE. Trimming took off 6 bases at V and 3 bases at J, with 18 bases between the two ends. The CDR3 totals 15 residues.

This clonotype was seen a handful of times. The rearrangement joins TRBV3-1 to TRBJ2-1; 11 positions match TRBD2. The J segment lost 0 bases and the V segment lost 1 base, leaving 2 bases of the junction unmatched. The CDR3 has 17 residues. The germline CDR1 and CDR2 sequences are LGHDT and YNNKEL (reference sequence). The CDR3 spells CASSQGLAGSSYNEQFF. CDR3 sequence (DNA): TGTGCCAGCAGCCAAGGACTAGCGGGGAGCTCCTACAATGAGCAGTTCTTC.

The sample holds a few counts of this clonotype. The rearrangement links TRBV12-3 or TRBV12-4 to TRBJ2-3; D possibly corresponds to TRBD1 (6 bases). CDR3 length: 13 residues. V lost 8 bases, J lost 3 bases, and 12 bases lay in between. The CDR3 nucleotides read TGTGCCAGCCAGGGGCCTTTGACAGATACGCAGTATTTT. Encoded protein: CASQGPLTDTQYF.

This clonotype turned up a few times. The V and J genes are TRBV28 and TRBJ1-2; no reliable D call. This CDR3 is built from 13 residues. CDR1 and CDR2 from the germline V gene are MDHEN and SYDVKM. Trimming left V 6 bases short and J 4 bases short, with 12 bases between. Here the CDR3 DNA reads TGTGCCAGCAGCCCCGCAGGAATCTATGGCTACACCTTC. It translates to CASSPAGIYGYTF.

This clonotype was seen many times. The gene calls are TRBV4-1 and TRBJ1-3; 7 bases match TRBD1. The CDR3 has 20 residues. Germline loops: CDR1 MGHRA, CDR2 YSYEKL. With V trimmed by 0 bases and J by 0 bases, 14 bases remained unmatched. CDR3 sequence: CASSQEIPGVRDSSGNTIYF. The CDR3 DNA sequence: TGCGCCAGCAGCCAAGAAATCCCGGGGGTACGGGACAGCTCTGGAAACACCATATATTTT.

The gene calls are TRBV19 and TRBJ1-1; D remains ambiguous. Germline V gives CDR1 LNHDA, CDR2 SQIVND (reference sequence). CDR3 length: 14 residues. V was shortened by 6 bases and J by 1 base, with 12 bases between the two germline ends. The CDR3 bases are TGTGCCAGTAGGTCCTATTTGGGGAACACTGAAGCTTTCTTT. It codes for CASRSYLGNTEAFF.

A note on this clonotype: The germline gene is not matched at one end of the junction; a read error may be the cause. The CDR3 protein is CASSTQQGEGIF. CDR3 bases: TGTGCCAGCAGTACACAACAGGGGGAAGGGATCTTT. The chain carries TRBV27 and TRBJ1-1, with 8 nucleotides matching TRBD1. The V gene's germline CDR1 is MNHEY and CDR2 SMNVEV (reference sequence). CDR3 length equals 12 residues.

This clonotype came up a few times. The chain combines TRBV27 with TRBJ2-5; 13 bases line up with TRBD2. Losses at the gene ends were 8 bases for V and 2 bases for J; bases not matched to a gene: 5. Germline loops: CDR1 MNHEY, CDR2 SMNVEV (reference sequence). This CDR3 has 15 amino acids. The CDR3 region has the DNA TGTGCCAGCGGACTACTAGCGGGGGGGCAAGAGACCCAGTACTTC. Translating it yields CASGLLAGGQETQYF.

V is TRBV19 and J is TRBJ1-1; possibly TRBD1 for D (6 bases). CDR1 is LNHDA and CDR2 is SQIVND in the germline V gene (reference sequence). Trimming took 6 bases from V and 1 from J, leaving 15 bases between them. The CDR3 sequence is 15 residues long. CDR3 residues: CASRRGSRGNTEAFF. In DNA form, the CDR3 reads TGTGCCAGTAGGAGGGGGTCCCGAGGGAACACTGAAGCTTTCTTT.

The chain uses TRBV2 and TRBJ2-1; 10 nucleotides agree with TRBD2. CDR3 length: 13 amino acids. Germline V gene sequence: CDR1 SNHLY, CDR2 FYNNEI. Trimming removed 11 bases from V and 5 bases from J; junction bases left unmatched: 6. Here the CDR3 DNA reads TGTGCCGCGCGGACTAGCGGAGACAATGAGCAGTTCTTC. It is translated as CAARTSGDNEQFF. Full variable domain (remainder filled in from reference TRBV2 and TRBJ2-1): EPEVTQTPSHQVTQMGQEVILRCVPISNHLYFYWYRQILGQKVEFLVSFYNNEISEKSEIFDDQFSVERPDGSNFTLKIRSTKLEDSAMYFCAARTSGDNEQFFGPGTRLTVL.